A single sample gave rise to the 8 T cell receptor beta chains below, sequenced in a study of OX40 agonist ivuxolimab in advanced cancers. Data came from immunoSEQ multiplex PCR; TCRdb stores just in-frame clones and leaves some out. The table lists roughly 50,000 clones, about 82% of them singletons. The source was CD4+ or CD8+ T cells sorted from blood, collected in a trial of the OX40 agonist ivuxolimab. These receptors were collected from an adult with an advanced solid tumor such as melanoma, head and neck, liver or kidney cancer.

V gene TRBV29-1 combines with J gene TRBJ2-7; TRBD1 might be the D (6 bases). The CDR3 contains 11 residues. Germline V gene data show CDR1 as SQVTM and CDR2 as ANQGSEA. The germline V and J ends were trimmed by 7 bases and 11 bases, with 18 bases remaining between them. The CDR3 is CSATGTKTEYF. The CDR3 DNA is TGCAGCGCCACCGGGACAAAAACGGAGTACTTC.

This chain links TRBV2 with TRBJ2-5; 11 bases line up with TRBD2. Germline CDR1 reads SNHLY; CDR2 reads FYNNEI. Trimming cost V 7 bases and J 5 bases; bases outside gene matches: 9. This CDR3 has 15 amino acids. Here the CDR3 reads CASKDQLAGEETQYF. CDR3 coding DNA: TGTGCCAGCAAAGACCAACTAGCGGGGGAGGAGACCCAGTACTTC.

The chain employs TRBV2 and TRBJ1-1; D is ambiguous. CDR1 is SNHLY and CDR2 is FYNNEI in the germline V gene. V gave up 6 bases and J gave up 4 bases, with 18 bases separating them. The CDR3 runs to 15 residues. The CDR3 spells CASRASFLTGTEAFF. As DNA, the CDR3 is TGTGCCAGCAGGGCCAGTTTCTTGACGGGCACTGAAGCTTTCTTT.

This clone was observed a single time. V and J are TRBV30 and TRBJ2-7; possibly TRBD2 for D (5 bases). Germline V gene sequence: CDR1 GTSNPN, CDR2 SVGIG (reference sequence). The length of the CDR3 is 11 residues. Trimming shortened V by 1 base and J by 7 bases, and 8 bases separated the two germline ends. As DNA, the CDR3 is TGTGCCTGGAGTGCGGGCGGGGAGCAGTACTTC. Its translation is CAWSAGGEQYF.

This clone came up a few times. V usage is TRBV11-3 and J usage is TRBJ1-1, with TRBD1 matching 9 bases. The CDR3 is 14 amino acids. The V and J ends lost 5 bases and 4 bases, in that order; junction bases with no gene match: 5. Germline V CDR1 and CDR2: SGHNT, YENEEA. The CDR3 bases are TGTGCCAGCAGCCCGGGACAGGGAAGCACTGAAGCTTTCTTT. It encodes CASSPGQGSTEAFF. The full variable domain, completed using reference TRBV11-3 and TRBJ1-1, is EAGVVQSPRYKIIEKKQPVAFWCNPISGHNTLYWYLQNLGQGPELLIRYENEEAVDDSQLPKDRFSAERLKGVDSTLKIQPAELGDSAVYLCASSPGQGSTEAFFGQGTRLTVV.

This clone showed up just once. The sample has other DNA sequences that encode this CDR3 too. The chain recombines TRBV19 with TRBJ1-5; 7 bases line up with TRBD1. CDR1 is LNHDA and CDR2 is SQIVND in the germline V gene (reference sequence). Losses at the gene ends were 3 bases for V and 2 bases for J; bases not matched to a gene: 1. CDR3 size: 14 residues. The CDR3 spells CASSIQGGNQPQHF. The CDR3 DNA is TGTGCCAGTAGTATCCAGGGGGGCAATCAGCCCCAGCATTTT.

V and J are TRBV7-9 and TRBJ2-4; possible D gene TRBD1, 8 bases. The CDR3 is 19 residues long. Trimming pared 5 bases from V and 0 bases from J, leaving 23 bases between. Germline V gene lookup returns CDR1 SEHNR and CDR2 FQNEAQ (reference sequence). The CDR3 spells CASSRGQGGRDIAKNIQYF. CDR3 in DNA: TGTGCCAGCAGCCGAGGACAGGGAGGGAGGGATATAGCCAAAAACATTCAGTACTTC.

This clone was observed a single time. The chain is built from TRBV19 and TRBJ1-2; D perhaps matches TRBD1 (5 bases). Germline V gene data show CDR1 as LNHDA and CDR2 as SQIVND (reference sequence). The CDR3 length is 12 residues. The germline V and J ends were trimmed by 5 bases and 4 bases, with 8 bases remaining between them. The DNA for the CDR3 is TGTGCCAGTAGTGGCAGGGCCTATGGCTACACCTTC. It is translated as CASSGRAYGYTF. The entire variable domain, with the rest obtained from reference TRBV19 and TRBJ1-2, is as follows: DGGITQSPKYLFRKEGQNVTLSCEQNLNHDAMYWYRQDPGQGLRLIYYSQIVNDFQKGDIAEGYSVSREKKESFPLTVTSAQKNPTAFYLCASSGRAYGYTFGSGTRLTVV.